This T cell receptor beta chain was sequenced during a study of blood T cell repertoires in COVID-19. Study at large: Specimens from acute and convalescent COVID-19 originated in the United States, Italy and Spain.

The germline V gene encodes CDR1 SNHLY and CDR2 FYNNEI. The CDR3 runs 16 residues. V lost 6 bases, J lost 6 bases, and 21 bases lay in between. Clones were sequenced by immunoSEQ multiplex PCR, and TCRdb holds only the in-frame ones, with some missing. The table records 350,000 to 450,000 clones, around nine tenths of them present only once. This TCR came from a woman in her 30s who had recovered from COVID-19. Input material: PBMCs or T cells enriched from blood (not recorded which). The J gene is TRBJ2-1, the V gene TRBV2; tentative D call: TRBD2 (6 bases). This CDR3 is CASRYHPGGLTNEQFF. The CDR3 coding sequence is TGTGCCAGCAGGTACCATCCAGGAGGACTAACCAATGAGCAGTTCTTC.